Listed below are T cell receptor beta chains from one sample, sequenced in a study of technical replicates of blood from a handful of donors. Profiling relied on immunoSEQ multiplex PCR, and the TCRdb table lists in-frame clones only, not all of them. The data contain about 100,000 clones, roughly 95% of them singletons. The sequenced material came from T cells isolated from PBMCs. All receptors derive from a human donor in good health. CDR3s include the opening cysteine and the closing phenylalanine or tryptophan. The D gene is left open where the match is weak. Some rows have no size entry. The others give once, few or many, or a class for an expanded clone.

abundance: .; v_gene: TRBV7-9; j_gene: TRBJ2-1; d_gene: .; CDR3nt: TGTGCCAGCAGCCCGGGAGCCCAAAGGGGTGAGCAGTTCTTC; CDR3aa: CASSPGAQRGEQFF
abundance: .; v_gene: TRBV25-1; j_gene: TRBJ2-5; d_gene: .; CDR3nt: TGTGCCAGCAGTGAAGAGGGGGAAGAGACCCAGTACTTC; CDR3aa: CASSEEGEETQYF
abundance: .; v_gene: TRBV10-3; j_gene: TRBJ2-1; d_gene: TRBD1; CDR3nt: TGTGCCATCAGTGAGGGTAACGGACAGGGGGCGCGTGAGCAGTTCTTC; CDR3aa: CAISEGNGQGAREQFF
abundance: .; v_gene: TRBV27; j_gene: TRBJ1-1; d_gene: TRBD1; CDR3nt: TGTGCCAGCAGTCACCACGAGACAGGGGCTATTGAAGCTTTCTTT; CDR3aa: CASSHHETGAIEAFF
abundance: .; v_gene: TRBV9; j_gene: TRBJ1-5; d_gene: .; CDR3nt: TGTGCCAACAGCGGTCCGGGGGCGGGAGAGCCCCAGCATTTT; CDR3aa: CANSGPGAGEPQHF
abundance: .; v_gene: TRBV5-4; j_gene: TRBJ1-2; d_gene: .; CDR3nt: TGTGCCAGCGGTAACAGGAGGGGAAATGGCTACACCTTC; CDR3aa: CASGNRRGNGYTF
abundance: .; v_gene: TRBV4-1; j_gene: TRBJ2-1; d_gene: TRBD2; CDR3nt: TGCGCCAGCACGGATAAAGCGGGAGGGAGAGTCTCTAGCTCCTACAATGAGCAGTTCTTC; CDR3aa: CASTDKAGGRVSSSYNEQFF
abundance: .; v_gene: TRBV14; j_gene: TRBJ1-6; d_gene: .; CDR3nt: TGTGCCAGCAGCCGCGACCCACCTAGGGGAAATTCACCCCTCCACTTT; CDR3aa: CASSRDPPRGNSPLHF
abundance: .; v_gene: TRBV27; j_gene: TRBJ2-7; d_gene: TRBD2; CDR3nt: TGTGCCAGCAGTATCCGGGAGGGCTACGAGCAGTACTTC; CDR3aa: CASSIREGYEQYF
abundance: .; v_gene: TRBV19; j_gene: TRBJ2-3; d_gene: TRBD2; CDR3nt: TGTGCCAGCTCGCTAGCGGGGGCCTTCACAGATACGCAGTATTTT; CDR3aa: CASSLAGAFTDTQYF
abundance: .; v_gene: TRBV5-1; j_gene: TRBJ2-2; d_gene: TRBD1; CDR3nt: TGCGCCAGCCGACAAGGCAGGGGGACCGGGGAGCTGTTTTTT; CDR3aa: CASRQGRGTGELFF
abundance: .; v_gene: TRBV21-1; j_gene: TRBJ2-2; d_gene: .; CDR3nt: TGTGCCAGCAGCCGGGAGGGTTACACCGGGGAGCTGTTTTTT; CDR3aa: CASSREGYTGELFF
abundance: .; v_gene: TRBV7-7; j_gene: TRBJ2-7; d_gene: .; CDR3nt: TGTGCTAGCAGCCTAGGGTCTACCTACGAGCAGTACTTC; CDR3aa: CASSLGSTYEQYF
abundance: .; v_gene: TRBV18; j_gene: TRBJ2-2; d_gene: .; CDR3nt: TGTGCCAGCTCACCAAAAGTCAGGGGAAGAAACACCGGGGAGCTGTTTTTT; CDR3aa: CASSPKVRGRNTGELFF
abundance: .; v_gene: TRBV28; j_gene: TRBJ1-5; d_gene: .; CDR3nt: TGTGCCAGCAGTGAACAGGGATATCAGCCCCAGCATTTT; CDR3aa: CASSEQGYQPQHF
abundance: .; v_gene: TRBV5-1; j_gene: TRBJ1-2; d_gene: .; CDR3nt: TGCGCCAGCAGCTCCAGACCGACAGGATCCTATGGCTACACCTTC; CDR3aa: CASSSRPTGSYGYTF
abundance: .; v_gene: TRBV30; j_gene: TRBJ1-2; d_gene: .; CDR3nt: TGTGCCTGGAGTGGGGGGGGTCATGGCTACACCTTC; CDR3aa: CAWSGGGHGYTF
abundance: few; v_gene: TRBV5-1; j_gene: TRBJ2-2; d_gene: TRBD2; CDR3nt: TGCGCCAGCACACTAGCGGGAGGGCCAGACACCGGGGAGCTGTTTTTT; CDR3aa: CASTLAGGPDTGELFF
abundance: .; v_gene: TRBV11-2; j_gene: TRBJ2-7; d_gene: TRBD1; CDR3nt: TGTGCCAGCAGCCCCGGGACAGGCAACGAGCAGTACTTC; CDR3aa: CASSPGTGNEQYF
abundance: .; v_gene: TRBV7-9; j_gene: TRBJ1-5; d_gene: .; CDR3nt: TGTGCCAGCAGCTTACTAAATCAGCCCCAGCATTTT; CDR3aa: CASSLLNQPQHF
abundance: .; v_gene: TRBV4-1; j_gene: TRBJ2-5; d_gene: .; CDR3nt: TGCGCCAGCAGCCAAGGCAGGGTCCAAGAGACCCAGTACTTC; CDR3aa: CASSQGRVQETQYF
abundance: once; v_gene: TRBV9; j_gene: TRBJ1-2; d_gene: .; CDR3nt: TGTGCCAGCAACCCATTCGCGGACTGCGGCTACACCTTC; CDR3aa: CASNPFADCGYTF
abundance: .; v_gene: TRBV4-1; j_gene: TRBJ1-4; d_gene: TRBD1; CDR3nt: TGCGCCAGCAGCCAGGCCCCCACAGGGGGTCATGAAAAACTGTTTTTT; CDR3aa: CASSQAPTGGHEKLFF
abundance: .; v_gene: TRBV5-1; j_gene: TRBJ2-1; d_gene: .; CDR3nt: TGCGCCAGCAGCTCCAGTACCAATGAGCAGTTCTTC; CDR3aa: CASSSSTNEQFF
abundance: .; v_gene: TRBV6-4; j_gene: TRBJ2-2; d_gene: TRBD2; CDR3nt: TGTGCCAGCAGCCGTCAGGGACTAGGAGTGTGGACCGGGGAGCTGTTTTTT; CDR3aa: CASSRQGLGVWTGELFF
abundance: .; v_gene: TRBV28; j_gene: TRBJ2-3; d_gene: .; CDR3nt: TGTGCCAGCTCCTCCGGGGGGCACTACACAGATACGCAGTATTTT; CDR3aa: CASSSGGHYTDTQYF
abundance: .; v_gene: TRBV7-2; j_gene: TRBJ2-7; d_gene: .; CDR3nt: TGTGCCAGCAGCTTACGTGCCTACGAGCAGTACTTC; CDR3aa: CASSLRAYEQYF
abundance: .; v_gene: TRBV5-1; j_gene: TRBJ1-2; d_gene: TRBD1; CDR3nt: TGCGCCAGCAGCGCCCGGGACAGGGAACGGCGGGGCGGCTACACCTTC; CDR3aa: CASSARDRERRGGYTF
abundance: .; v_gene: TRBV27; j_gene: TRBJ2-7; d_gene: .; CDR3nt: TGTGCCAGCAGTTTCCACAGTACCTACGAGCAGTACTTC; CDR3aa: CASSFHSTYEQYF
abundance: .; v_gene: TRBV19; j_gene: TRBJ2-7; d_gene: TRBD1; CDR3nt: TGTGCCAGTAGTATTAGGGGGACAGCTCACTCCGAGCAGTACTTC; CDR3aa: CASSIRGTAHSEQYF
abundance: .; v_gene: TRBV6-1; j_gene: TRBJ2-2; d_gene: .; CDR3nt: TGTGCCAGCAGTGAAGCGTCAGGGGTAGGCACCGGGGAGCTGTTTTTT; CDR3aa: CASSEASGVGTGELFF
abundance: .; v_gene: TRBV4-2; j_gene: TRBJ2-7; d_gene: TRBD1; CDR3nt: TGTGCCAGCAACCCGACAGGGGACTCCTACGAGCAGTACTTC; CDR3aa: CASNPTGDSYEQYF
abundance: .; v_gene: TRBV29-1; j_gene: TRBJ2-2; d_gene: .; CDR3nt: TGCAGCGTTGAATGGGCAGGGTTGAACACCGGGGAGCTGTTTTTT; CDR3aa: CSVEWAGLNTGELFF
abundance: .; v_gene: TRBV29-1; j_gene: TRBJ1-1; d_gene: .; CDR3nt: TGCAGCGTTATAGGGGCAAACACTGAAGCTTTCTTT; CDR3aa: CSVIGANTEAFF
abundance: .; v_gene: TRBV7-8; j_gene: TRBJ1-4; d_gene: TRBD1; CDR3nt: TGTGCCAGCAGCTTAGTAATAATAGGACAGGGATATAAAGAAAAACTGTTTTTT; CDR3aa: CASSLVIIGQGYKEKLFF
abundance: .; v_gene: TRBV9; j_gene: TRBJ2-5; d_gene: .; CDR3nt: TGTGCCAGCAGCGTAGGCACGAATGAAGCTCAAGAGACCCAGTACTTC; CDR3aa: CASSVGTNEAQETQYF
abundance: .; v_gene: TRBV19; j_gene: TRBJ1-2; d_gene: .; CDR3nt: TGTGCCAGTAGTATAAACAGGGACAAGGGCTATGGCTACACCTTC; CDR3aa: CASSINRDKGYGYTF
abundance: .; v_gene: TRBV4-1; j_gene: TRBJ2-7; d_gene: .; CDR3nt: TGCGCCAGCAGCGATATGAGCTCCTACGAGCAGTACTTC; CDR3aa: CASSDMSSYEQYF
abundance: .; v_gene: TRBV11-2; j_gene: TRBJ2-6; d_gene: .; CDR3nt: TGTGCCAGCAGTTTGTATACGGGTTCTGGGGCCAACGTCCTGACTTTC; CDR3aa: CASSLYTGSGANVLTF
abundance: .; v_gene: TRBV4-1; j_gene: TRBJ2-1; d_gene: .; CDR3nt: TGCGCCAGCAGTCAGCATGCGGGACAGTTTTCTTCAGAGCAGTTCTTC; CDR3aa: CASSQHAGQFSSEQFF
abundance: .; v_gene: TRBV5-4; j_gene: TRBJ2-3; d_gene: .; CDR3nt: TGTGCCAGCAGCTTGGGAGGGAGTACAACAGATACGCAGTATTTT; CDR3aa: CASSLGGSTTDTQYF